Described below is a single TCR beta chain sequence and its context. Its antigen is as yet unknown. This sample is drawn from a study of shared clonotypes between healthy human individuals. Regarding the study as a whole: The four-donor shared clonotypes exceeded non-shared clonotypes in generation probability, with non-shared ones scoring lower.

Produced via immunoSEQ multiplex PCR; TCRdb's table is partial and in-frame only. The sample lists roughly 1.5 million clones; approximately 98% were seen once. The CDR3 runs to 13 residues. Trimming removed 7 bases from V and 4 bases from J, with 13 bases in between. Germline lookup yields CDR1 LNHDA and CDR2 SQIVND (reference sequence). This receptor was obtained from a man aged 25 to 40 in good health. Sequenced: naive CD4+ T cells sorted from blood. Subset: CD45RA+ positively selected. This chain uses TRBV19 with TRBJ1-1; perhaps TRBD1 as D (6 bases). CDR3 DNA sequence: TGTGCCAGTAAAGGGGGGCTGAGCACTGAAGCTTTCTTT. Translation: CASKGGLSTEAFF.